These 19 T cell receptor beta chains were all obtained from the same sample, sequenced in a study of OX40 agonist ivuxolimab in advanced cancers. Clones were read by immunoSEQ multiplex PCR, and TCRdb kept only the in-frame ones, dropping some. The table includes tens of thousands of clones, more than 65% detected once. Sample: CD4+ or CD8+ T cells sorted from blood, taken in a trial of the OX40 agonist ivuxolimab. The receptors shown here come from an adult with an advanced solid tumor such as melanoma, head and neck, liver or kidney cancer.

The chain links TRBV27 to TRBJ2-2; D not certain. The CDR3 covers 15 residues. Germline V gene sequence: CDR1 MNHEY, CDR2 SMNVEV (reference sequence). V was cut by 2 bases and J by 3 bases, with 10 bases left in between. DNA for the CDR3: TGTGCCAGCAGTTTAAGATTTCGCGACACCGGGGAGCTGTTTTTT. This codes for CASSLRFRDTGELFF.

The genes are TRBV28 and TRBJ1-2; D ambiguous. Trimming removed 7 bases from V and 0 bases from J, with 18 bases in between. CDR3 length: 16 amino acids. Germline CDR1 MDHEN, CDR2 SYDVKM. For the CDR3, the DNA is TGTGCCAGCACCACCGCGTTGGGCACGACTAACTATGGCTACACCTTC. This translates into CASTTALGTTNYGYTF.

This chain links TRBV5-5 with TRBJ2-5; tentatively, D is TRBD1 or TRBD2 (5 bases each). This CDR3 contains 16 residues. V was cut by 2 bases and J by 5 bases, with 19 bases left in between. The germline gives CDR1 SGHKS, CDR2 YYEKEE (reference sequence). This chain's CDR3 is CASSFSTGTSDETQYF. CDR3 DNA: TGTGCCAGCAGCTTTTCTACCGGGACCAGTGATGAGACCCAGTACTTC.

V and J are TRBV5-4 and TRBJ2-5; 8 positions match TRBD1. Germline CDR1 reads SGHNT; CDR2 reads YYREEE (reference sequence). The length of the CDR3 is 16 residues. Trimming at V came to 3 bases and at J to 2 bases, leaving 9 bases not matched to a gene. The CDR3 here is CASSSLTNRGQETQYF. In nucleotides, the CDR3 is TGTGCCAGCAGCTCATTAACGAACAGGGGGCAAGAGACCCAGTACTTC.

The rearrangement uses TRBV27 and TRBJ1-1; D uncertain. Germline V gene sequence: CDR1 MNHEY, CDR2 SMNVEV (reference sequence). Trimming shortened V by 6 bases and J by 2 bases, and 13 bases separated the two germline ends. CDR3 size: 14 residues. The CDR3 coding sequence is TGTGCCAGCAGGAGGTCCGGGGTTAACACTGAAGCTTTCTTT. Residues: CASRRSGVNTEAFF.

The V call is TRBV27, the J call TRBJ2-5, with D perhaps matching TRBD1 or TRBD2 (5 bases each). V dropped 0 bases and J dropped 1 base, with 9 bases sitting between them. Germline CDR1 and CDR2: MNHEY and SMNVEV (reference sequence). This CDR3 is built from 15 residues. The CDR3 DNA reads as TGTGCCAGCAGTTTATCGGGACCCCCCCAAGAGACCCAGTACTTC. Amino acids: CASSLSGPPQETQYF.

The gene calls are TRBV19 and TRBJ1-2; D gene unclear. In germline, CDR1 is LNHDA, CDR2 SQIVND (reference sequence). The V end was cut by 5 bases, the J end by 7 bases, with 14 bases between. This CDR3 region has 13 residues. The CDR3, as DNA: TGTGCCAGTAGTGCAGACTGGAGGCCTGGCTACACCTTC. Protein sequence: CASSADWRPGYTF.

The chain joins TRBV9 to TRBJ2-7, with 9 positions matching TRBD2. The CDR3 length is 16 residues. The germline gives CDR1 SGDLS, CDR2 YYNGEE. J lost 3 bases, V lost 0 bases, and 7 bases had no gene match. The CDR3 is CASSVGGIAGVYEQYF. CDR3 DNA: TGTGCCAGCAGCGTAGGGGGGATAGCGGGAGTCTACGAGCAGTACTTC.

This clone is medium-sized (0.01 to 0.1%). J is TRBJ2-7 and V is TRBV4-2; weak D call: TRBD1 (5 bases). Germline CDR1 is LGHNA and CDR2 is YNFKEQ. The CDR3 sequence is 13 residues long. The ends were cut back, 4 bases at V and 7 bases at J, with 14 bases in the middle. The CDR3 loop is CASSPHGAKEQYF. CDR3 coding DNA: TGTGCCAGCAGCCCGCATGGGGCGAAAGAGCAGTACTTC.

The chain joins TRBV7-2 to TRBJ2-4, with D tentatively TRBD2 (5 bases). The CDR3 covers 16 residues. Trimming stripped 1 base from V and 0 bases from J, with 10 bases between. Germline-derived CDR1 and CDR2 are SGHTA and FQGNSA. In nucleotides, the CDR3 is TGTGCCAGCAGCTTAGTTGGGAGATTAGCCAAAAACATTCAGTACTTC. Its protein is CASSLVGRLAKNIQYF.

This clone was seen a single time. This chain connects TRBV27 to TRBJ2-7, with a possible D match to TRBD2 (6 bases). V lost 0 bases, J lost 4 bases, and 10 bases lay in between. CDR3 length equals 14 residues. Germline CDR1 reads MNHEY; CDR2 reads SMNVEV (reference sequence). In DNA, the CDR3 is TGTGCCAGCAGTTTATCGACCAGCGGGTACGAGCAGTACTTC. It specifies CASSLSTSGYEQYF.

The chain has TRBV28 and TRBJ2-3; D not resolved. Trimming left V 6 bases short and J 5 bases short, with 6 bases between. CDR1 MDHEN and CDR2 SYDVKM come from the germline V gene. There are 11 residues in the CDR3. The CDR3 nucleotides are TGTGCCAGCAGCTATTTAGATACGCAGTATTTT. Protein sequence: CASSYLDTQYF.

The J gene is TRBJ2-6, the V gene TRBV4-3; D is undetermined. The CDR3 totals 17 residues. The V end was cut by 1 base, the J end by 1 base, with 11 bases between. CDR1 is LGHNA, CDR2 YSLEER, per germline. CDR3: CASSQAYVFSGANVLTF. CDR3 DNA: TGCGCCAGCAGCCAAGCGTACGTCTTTTCTGGGGCCAACGTCCTGACTTTC.

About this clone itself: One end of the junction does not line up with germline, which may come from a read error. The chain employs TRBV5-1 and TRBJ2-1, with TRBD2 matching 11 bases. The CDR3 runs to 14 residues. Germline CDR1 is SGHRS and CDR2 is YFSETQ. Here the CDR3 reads CASNLGLAVGEQFF. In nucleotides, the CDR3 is TGCGCCAGCAACTTGGGACTAGCGGTCGGTGAGCAGTTCTTC.

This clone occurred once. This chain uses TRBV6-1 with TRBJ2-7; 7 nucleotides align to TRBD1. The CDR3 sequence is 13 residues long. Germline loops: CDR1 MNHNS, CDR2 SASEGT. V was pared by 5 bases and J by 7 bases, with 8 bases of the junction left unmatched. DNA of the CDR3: TGTGCCAGCAGTCTCGGACAGGTGGAAGAGCAGTACTTC. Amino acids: CASSLGQVEEQYF.

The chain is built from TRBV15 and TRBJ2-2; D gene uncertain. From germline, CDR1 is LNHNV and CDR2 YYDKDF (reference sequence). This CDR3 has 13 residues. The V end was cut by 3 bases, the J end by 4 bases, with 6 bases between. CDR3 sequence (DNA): TGTGCCACCAGCAGGGGGTTCACCGGGGAGCTGTTTTTT. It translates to CATSRGFTGELFF.

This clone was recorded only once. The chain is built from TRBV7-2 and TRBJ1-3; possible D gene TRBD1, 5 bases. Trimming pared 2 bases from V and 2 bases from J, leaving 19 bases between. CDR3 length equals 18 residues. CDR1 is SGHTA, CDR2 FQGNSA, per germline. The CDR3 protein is CASSLWASARGAGNTIYF. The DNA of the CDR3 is TGTGCCAGCAGCTTATGGGCGTCGGCCAGAGGGGCTGGAAACACCATATATTTT.

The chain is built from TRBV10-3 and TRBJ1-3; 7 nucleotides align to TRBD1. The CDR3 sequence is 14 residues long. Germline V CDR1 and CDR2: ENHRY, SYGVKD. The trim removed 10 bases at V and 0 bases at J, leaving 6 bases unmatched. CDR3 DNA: TGTGCCACCGCGGACAGGAGCTCTGGAAACACCATATATTTT. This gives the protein CATADRSSGNTIYF.

The CDR3, as DNA: TGTGCCAGCAGCGTACAGGGTAGTACCTACAATGAGCAGTTCTTC. This translates into CASSVQGSTYNEQFF. The chain has TRBV5-5 and TRBJ2-1; D is possibly TRBD1 (6 bases). The CDR3 covers 15 residues. Germline loops: CDR1 SGHKS, CDR2 YYEKEE (reference sequence). Between the trimmed V and J ends, which lost 4 bases and 2 bases, there was a span of 13 bases.